This paragraph covers one TCR beta chain sequence. Antigen unknown. The data stem from a study of cytomegalovirus exposure and HLA in healthy donors. Study overall: The platform used for the roughly 130 validation repertoires matched that of the 666 first-cohort repertoires, a later analysis reported.

Broader study findings: The authors listed 164 TCR beta chains as cytomegalovirus-associated. The classifier reportedly diagnosed cytomegalovirus status with high sensitivity and specificity.

The method was immunoSEQ multiplex PCR; TCRdb's version includes in-frame clones alone and lacks a portion of them. The sample holds about 260,000 clones; about 90% are singletons and the top ten take approximately 3.1%. These donors were members of the approximately 110-subject validation cohort, a group separate from the roughly 670-subject first cohort. This TCR derives from a woman aged 30 to 39 in good health and CMV-seronegative. Sample: PBMCs.

The CDR3 DNA reads TGTGCCAGCAGCGTAGTGGGCTCCGGGACAGACTATGGCTACACCTTC. This gives the protein CASSVVGSGTDYGYTF. This chain links TRBV9 with TRBJ1-2, with TRBD1 matching over 7 bases. CDR1 SGDLS and CDR2 YYNGEE come from the germline V gene. This CDR3 has 16 residues. Trimming at V came to 0 bases and at J to 3 bases, leaving 8 bases not matched to a gene.